The next 18 T cell receptor beta chains were all read from a single sample in a study of T-cell memory formation after mild COVID-19. One entry per CDR3 protein results from TCRdb running MiXCR on the 5' RACE reads. The sample has some 320,000 distinct CDR3 sequences; more than 15% are singletons. The sequenced material came from PBMCs or a T cell subset sorted from them (not recorded which). These receptors all stem from a man aged 18 to 29 who had mild COVID-19 (a few samples of this study predate the infection). Cell type and time point are not known.

The chain combines TRBV6-2 or TRBV6-3 with TRBJ1-5; 9 positions agree with TRBD1. The CDR3 contains 14 residues. Germline CDR1 reads MNHEY; CDR2 reads SVGEGT. V gave up 6 bases and J gave up 6 bases; unmatched junction bases: 6. CDR3 nucleotides: TGTGCCAGCAGCGGACAGGGGACGGGTCAGCCCCAGCATTTT. This encodes CASSGQGTGQPQHF.

The CDR3 DNA follows: TGTGCCAGCAGCGGACCGGGATCGCAAGAGACCCAGTACTTC. It yields the protein CASSGPGSQETQYF. This chain links TRBV9 with TRBJ2-5, with a weak D call TRBD2 (5 bases). The ends were cut back, 3 bases at V and 2 bases at J, with 11 bases in the middle. Germline values: CDR1 SGDLS, CDR2 YYNGEE. This CDR3 comprises 14 residues.

The rearrangement links TRBV9 to TRBJ2-1; 9 nucleotides line up with TRBD1. The CDR3 is 15 residues long. Germline CDR1 is SGDLS and CDR2 is YYNGEE. Trimming removed 3 bases from V and 6 bases from J; junction bases left unmatched: 7. CDR3 DNA: TGTGCCAGCAGCGAGGGACAGGGTGTTTTCAATGAGCAGTTCTTC. It encodes CASSEGQGVFNEQFF.

This chain uses TRBV18 with TRBJ1-1, with D possibly TRBD1 on 5 matching bases. Germline V gene data show CDR1 as KGHSH and CDR2 as LQKENI. The CDR3 is 14 amino acids. Trimming took 6 bases from V and 7 from J, leaving 18 bases between them. CDR3 protein: CASSSMMGEDEAFF. For the CDR3, the DNA is TGTGCCAGCTCGTCCATGATGGGGGAGGATGAAGCTTTCTTT.

This clonotype appeared a few times. The rearrangement links TRBV7-9 to TRBJ2-3; D possibly matches TRBD1 or TRBD2 (5 bases each). Trimming removed 1 base at V and 2 bases at J, with 13 bases between. Per the germline V gene, CDR1 is SEHNR and CDR2 is FQNEAQ (reference sequence). The CDR3 runs to 16 residues. For the CDR3, the DNA is TGTGCCAGCAGCTTAGGTGGGGGACGTTTCACAGATACGCAGTATTTT. Its protein product is CASSLGGGRFTDTQYF.

This clonotype was seen a handful of times. The V call is TRBV7-2, the J call TRBJ1-2; 11 bases are shared with TRBD1. Per the germline V gene, CDR1 is SGHTA and CDR2 is FQGNSA. The V and J ends lost 7 bases and 6 bases, in that order; junction bases with no gene match: 10. The CDR3 has 15 residues. In DNA, the CDR3 is TGTGCCAGCACCCCCGGACAGGGGGCTTCGGATGGCTACACCTTC. Translation: CASTPGQGASDGYTF. Complete variable domain (other parts from reference TRBV7-2 and TRBJ1-2): GAGVSQSPSNKVTEKGKDVELRCDPISGHTALYWYRQSLGQGLEFLIYFQGNSAPDKSGLPSDRFSAERTGGSVSTLTIQRTQQEDSAVYLCASTPGQGASDGYTFGSGTRLTVV.

V gene TRBV4-3 combines with J gene TRBJ2-4, with D perhaps matching TRBD2 (5 bases). Trimming removed 5 bases from V and 9 bases from J, with 14 bases in between. CDR3 length: 13 amino acids. Looked up from germline, CDR1 is LGHNA and CDR2 is YSLEER. CDR3 loop: CASSERGFPIQYF. The CDR3 DNA reads as TGCGCCAGCAGCGAAAGAGGGTTCCCCATTCAGTACTTC.

This clonotype appeared many times. V and J are TRBV5-1 and TRBJ1-1, with D uncertain. The CDR3 is 13 residues long. Germline assignment: CDR1 SGHRS and CDR2 YFSETQ. The V gene lost 4 bases and the J gene lost 7 bases, with 14 bases spanning the gap. The CDR3 region has the DNA TGCGCCAGCAGCCAACCGGGTTTCGATGAAGCTTTCTTT. It yields the protein CASSQPGFDEAFF.

The chain carries TRBV28 and TRBJ2-2; D call uncertain. The germline CDR1 and CDR2 sequences are MDHEN and SYDVKM. The CDR3 consists of 13 residues. Trimming took 6 bases from V and 0 from J, leaving 5 bases between them. CDR3 nucleotides: TGTGCCAGCAGGACATCGAACACCGGGGAGCTGTTTTTT. Protein product: CASRTSNTGELFF.

A few counts support this clonotype. The chain combines TRBV7-2 with TRBJ2-7; a weak D match, TRBD2 (5 bases). V was cut by 4 bases and J by 4 bases, with 11 bases left in between. CDR1 SGHTA and CDR2 FQGNSA come from the germline V gene. The CDR3 has 13 amino acids. The CDR3 DNA is TGTGCCAGCAGCTCCACCTGGGAGTACGAGCAGTACTTC. Translating it yields CASSSTWEYEQYF.

This chain joins TRBV6-1 and TRBJ1-2; 9 bases align to TRBD1. Germline V gives CDR1 MNHNS, CDR2 SASEGT. This CDR3 has 13 amino acids. Trimming cost V 8 bases and J 4 bases; bases outside gene matches: 5. The CDR3 nucleotides read TGTGCCAGCCGGGACAGGGAGATCTATGGCTACACCTTC. Protein product: CASRDREIYGYTF.

There are a few counts of this clonotype. V and J are TRBV6-2 or TRBV6-3 and TRBJ1-3, with D tentatively TRBD1 (5 bases). The CDR3 has 13 amino acids. V lost 6 bases to trimming and J lost 7 bases, with 13 bases between them. CDR1 MNHEY and CDR2 SVGEGT come from the germline V gene. Here the CDR3 DNA reads TGTGCCAGCAGACCCACCGCAGGGAACACCATATATTTT. Amino acids: CASRPTAGNTIYF.

This clonotype was counted at least ten times. The chain recombines TRBV29-1 with TRBJ2-5; tentative D call: TRBD2 (5 bases). V was shortened by 4 bases and J by 1 base, with 7 bases between the two germline ends. The CDR3 sequence is 12 residues long. Germline values: CDR1 SQVTM, CDR2 ANQGSEA. The chain's CDR3 is CSVGRSQETQYF. DNA of the CDR3: TGCAGCGTTGGGAGGAGCCAAGAGACCCAGTACTTC.

About this clonotype: At one end, the junction sequence differs from germline, possibly due to a read error. V and J are TRBV7-7 and TRBJ1-1; the D is unclear. The CDR3 has 13 amino acids. Germline V gene sequence: CDR1 SSHAT, CDR2 FNYEAQ (reference sequence). CDR3 coding DNA: TGTGCTAGCAGCTCGGTGTATGGCACTGAAGCTTTCTTT. As protein: CASSSVYGTEAFF.

The rearrangement uses TRBV6-5 and TRBJ2-3; D possibly matches TRBD1 or TRBD2 (6 bases each). Germline values: CDR1 MNHEY, CDR2 SVGAGI. V lost 0 bases to trimming and J lost 3 bases, with 16 bases between them. The CDR3 spans 17 residues. The CDR3 here is CASSYSLGGFGTDTQYF. The CDR3 DNA reads TGTGCCAGCAGTTACTCACTCGGGGGCTTTGGGACAGATACGCAGTATTTT.

J is TRBJ1-2 and V is TRBV10-2; D perhaps matches TRBD1 (5 bases). The V gene lost 6 bases and the J gene lost 4 bases, with 18 bases spanning the gap. The CDR3 runs 15 residues. Germline V gene lookup returns CDR1 WSHSY and CDR2 SAAADI. CDR3 region: CASSPGGGSFYGYTF. For the CDR3, the DNA is TGCGCCAGCAGCCCCGGGGGGGGTAGTTTCTATGGCTACACCTTC.

The J gene is TRBJ1-5, the V gene TRBV2, with D tentatively TRBD1 (6 bases). V shed 7 bases and J shed 3 bases, with 10 bases lying between them. Germline values: CDR1 SNHLY, CDR2 FYNNEI. CDR3 size: 13 residues. The CDR3 nucleotides are TGTGCCAGCACAGGGGACCACAATCAGCCCCAGCATTTT. Residues: CASTGDHNQPQHF.

This clonotype has just a few counts. The chain recombines TRBV6-2 or TRBV6-3 with TRBJ2-2; D perhaps matches TRBD1 (6 bases). Per the germline V gene, CDR1 is MNHEY and CDR2 is SVGEGT. The CDR3 contains 15 residues. V was cut by 6 bases and J by 6 bases, with 17 bases left in between. As DNA, the CDR3 is TGTGCCAGCAGCTATGGGGGCTTGGAAGCCGGGGAGCTGTTTTTT. Its translation: CASSYGGLEAGELFF.